This T cell receptor (beta chain) appears in the sequencing data of a study of blood T cell repertoires in COVID-19. Whole-study context: The origin of the acute and convalescent COVID-19 samples was the United States, Italy and Spain. Nucleic acid was either cDNA or gDNA, and it came from T cells, B-cell-depleted T cells, or PBMCs.

Per the original data handling: Reference gene primer amplification gave estimated nucleated cell counts. The repertoire was sequenced with immunoSEQ multiplex PCR; TCRdb's copy has only in-frame clones and lacks some. That table is the source of V, J and clone size, and D and trimming were worked out from the DNA. In the table there are approximately 45,000 clones, over 70% of which are singletons. Germline V lookup: CDR1 MNHEY, CDR2 SVGEGT. The trim removed 2 bases at V and 2 bases at J, leaving 0 bases unmatched. The CDR3 is 13 residues long. Sequenced sample: peripheral blood. The TCR comes from a human donor in a cohort sampled during active COVID-19. The chain has TRBV6-2 or TRBV6-3 and TRBJ2-7; 7 bases map to TRBD1. The CDR3 DNA reads as TGTGCCAGCAGTTACCAGGGGGCCTACGAGCAGTACTTC. This gives the protein CASSYQGAYEQYF.